The rows below give T cell receptor beta chains drawn from one sample of a study of T cell repertoires in cytomegalovirus infection. From the reads, TCRdb called clonotypes with MiXCR, one entry per CDR3 protein. The repertoire includes over 250,000 distinct CDR3 sequences, roughly 23% of them detected once, and approximately 15% sits in the top ten. Sequenced: PBMCs. The receptors originated from a human donor in good health (CMV status not recorded). Some clones in this sample may be carry-over from other donors' samples. CDR3s leave out the opening cysteine and the closing phenylalanine or tryptophan.

j_call v_call cdr3_aa
TRBJ1-2 TRBV7-2 ASSLGASGFLNYGYT
TRBJ2-1 TRBV4-3 ASSQDGLAGNEQF
TRBJ1-5 TRBV28 ASRYGRRGNQPQH
TRBJ1-1 TRBV5-1 ASSLAGQGVNTEAF
TRBJ2-3 TRBV5-1 ASSSTGGSTDTQY
TRBJ2-7 TRBV29-1 SVAPSSGRAQEQY
TRBJ2-5 TRBV10-3 AISESREAETQY
TRBJ2-1 TRBV6-6 ASRDVAGGFYNEQF
TRBJ2-7 TRBV11-2 ASSLLGQGTPYEQY
TRBJ2-5 TRBV7-9 ASSRYQETQY
TRBJ1-2 TRBV28 ASSFDQEMSGYT
TRBJ2-1 TRBV10-1 ASSARIFGRYNEQF
TRBJ2-7 TRBV7-2 ASRITSGSYEQY
TRBJ2-1 TRBV5-1 ASSWKFGTTYNEQF
TRBJ2-3 TRBV5-4 ASRSQMGPTDTQY
TRBJ1-4 TRBV7-4 ASSTDRERANEKLF
TRBJ2-2 TRBV7-2 ASSLGEVAGELF
TRBJ1-2 TRBV7-2 ASSLGSGTNYGYT
TRBJ2-7 TRBV10-3 AIKLAGGSYEQY
TRBJ2-7 TRBV6-6 ASSYLTGAWEQY
TRBJ1-1 TRBV18 ASSQTGTPMNTEAF
TRBJ1-2 TRBV7-8 ASSLADRDYGYT
TRBJ2-1 TRBV7-2 ASSFRGNSYNEQF
TRBJ1-3 TRBV6-5 ASRQGHFSGNTIY
TRBJ2-3 TRBV12-3/TRBV12-4 ATQNRGRPGTQY
TRBJ1-1 TRBV11-2 ASSPRPDPINTEAF
TRBJ2-1 TRBV5-4 ASSLPGQGHNEQF
TRBJ1-2 TRBV14 ASSQGPADGYT
TRBJ2-3 TRBV25-1 ASSQTSGRVTDTQY
TRBJ2-3 TRBV28 ASRSLTSGSTDTQY
TRBJ2-2 TRBV2 ASSFGGGVPGELF
TRBJ1-2 TRBV7-2 ASSPGVHYGYT
TRBJ1-6 TRBV10-2 ASSVGRHYNSPLH
TRBJ2-5 TRBV5-5 ASSLKVAGGTQY
TRBJ2-5 TRBV24-1 ATSDPRQGWETQY
TRBJ2-5 TRBV7-7 ASSSGFGFGQY
TRBJ1-4 TRBV28 ASSKTGTLHEKLF
TRBJ1-2 TRBV19 ASTVGARNYGYT
TRBJ2-7 TRBV2 ASSRDYGNYEQY
TRBJ2-5 TRBV5-4 ASSLETGYPTGPETQY
TRBJ1-6 TRBV7-6 ASSLASGGLNSPLH
TRBJ1-4 TRBV11-2 ASSYSRATNEKLF
TRBJ1-2 TRBV5-4 ASSYGTGGNYGYT
TRBJ1-6 TRBV28 ASSLLARTGGGSPLH
TRBJ1-1 TRBV7-2 ASSPIFVAGTEAF
TRBJ2-5 TRBV12-3/TRBV12-4 ASSLTDLVGEETQY
TRBJ1-2 TRBV11-2 ASSAGQGLSYGYT
TRBJ2-5 TRBV7-9 ASSPPLQETQY
TRBJ1-5 TRBV19 ASSGQFNQPQH
TRBJ2-1 TRBV6-2/TRBV6-3 ASISPSLNEQF
TRBJ1-5 TRBV6-5 ASSYPMPGRYPPDTRNQPQH
TRBJ2-3 TRBV12-3/TRBV12-4 ASSLAGPTGGTDTQY
TRBJ1-2 TRBV7-2 ASSASGGTGYT
TRBJ2-3 TRBV7-2 ASCSEIVSRDTQY
TRBJ1-2 TRBV28 ASSLVYNYGYT
TRBJ1-3 TRBV7-9 ASSGGQGHGNTIY